The next 27 T cell receptor beta chains were all read from a single sample in a study of PD-1 and CTLA-4 blockade in melanoma. Clones were read by immunoSEQ multiplex PCR, and TCRdb kept only the in-frame ones, dropping some. The data show 20,000 to 25,000 clones, about 87% seen once. The specimen comprised CD8+ T cells from peripheral blood, sampled before anti-PD-1 treatment. Source of these receptors: a human donor with melanoma.

The V call is TRBV19, the J call TRBJ2-6; D unresolved. Trimming shortened V by 4 bases and J by 0 bases, and 13 bases separated the two germline ends. The CDR3 runs 17 residues. Germline V gene lookup returns CDR1 LNHDA and CDR2 SQIVND (reference sequence). CDR3 bases: TGTGCCAGTAGTAAGGGCGGTAGCCACTCTGGGGCCAACGTCCTGACTTTC. Translated, it gives CASSKGGSHSGANVLTF. The full variable domain, its missing parts supplied by reference TRBV19 and TRBJ2-6, is DGGITQSPKYLFRKEGQNVTLSCEQNLNHDAMYWYRQDPGQGLRLIYYSQIVNDFQKGDIAEGYSVSREKKESFPLTVTSAQKNPTAFYLCASSKGGSHSGANVLTFGAGSRLTVL.

The CDR3 protein is CASSLDRTGHEQYF. In nucleotides, the CDR3 is TGTGCCAGCAGCTTGGATCGGACAGGGCACGAGCAGTACTTC. The rearrangement uses TRBV5-6 and TRBJ2-7, with TRBD1 identical over 8 bases. With 0 bases clipped from V and 5 bases from J, the junction kept 4 bases outside the gene matches. The CDR3 runs 14 residues. Germline V gene data show CDR1 as SGHDT and CDR2 as YYEEEE.

In DNA form, the CDR3 reads TGTGCCAGCAGTGACCCGGGGGTGGGCACTGAAGCTTTCTTT. Protein: CASSDPGVGTEAFF. J is TRBJ1-1 and V is TRBV2; a weak D match, TRBD1 (5 bases). V was cut by 3 bases and J by 4 bases, with 12 bases left in between. The CDR3 runs 14 residues. Germline V CDR1 and CDR2: SNHLY, FYNNEI.

The chain carries TRBV25-1 and TRBJ1-4; the match to TRBD1 covers 7 bases. Losses at the gene ends were 4 bases for V and 5 bases for J; bases not matched to a gene: 4. Germline values: CDR1 MGHDK, CDR2 SYGVNS. The CDR3 consists of 14 residues. The CDR3 is CASSVDRTNEKLFF. Written as DNA, the CDR3 is TGTGCCAGCAGTGTGGACAGGACCAATGAAAAACTGTTTTTT.

The chain employs TRBV15 and TRBJ1-5; no clear D gene. The CDR3 spans 13 residues. Trimming stripped 5 bases from V and 6 bases from J, with 11 bases between. The germline gives CDR1 LNHNV, CDR2 YYDKDF (reference sequence). CDR3: CATSDKGSQPQHF. Written as DNA, the CDR3 is TGTGCCACCAGCGATAAGGGATCTCAGCCCCAGCATTTT.

Only a few counts were recorded for this clone. The chain joins TRBV6-2 or TRBV6-3 to TRBJ1-6, with unresolved D. Germline V gives CDR1 MNHEY, CDR2 SVGEGT. This CDR3 spans 15 amino acids. Trimming removed 2 bases from V and 4 bases from J, with 9 bases in between. CDR3 sequence reads: CASSYGRGYNSPLHF. For the CDR3, the DNA is TGTGCCAGCAGTTACGGGCGCGGATATAATTCACCCCTCCACTTT.

The genes are TRBV5-5 and TRBJ2-3; maybe TRBD1 (6 bases). CDR1 and CDR2 (germline): SGHKS, YYEKEE (reference sequence). This CDR3 comprises 14 residues. Trimming pared 3 bases from V and 2 bases from J, leaving 10 bases between. DNA of the CDR3: TGTGCCAGCAGCTCCTCAGGGGACACAGATACGCAGTATTTT. Amino acids: CASSSSGDTDTQYF.

The chain employs TRBV10-3 and TRBJ1-2, with a tentative D call TRBD1 (5 bases). Germline V gene sequence: CDR1 ENHRY, CDR2 SYGVKD. The V gene lost 0 bases and the J gene lost 3 bases, with 11 bases spanning the gap. There are 15 residues in the CDR3. CDR3 nucleotides: TGTGCCATCAGTGAGTCAAGGGGCGCCGACTATGGCTACACCTTC. Translation gives CAISESRGADYGYTF.

This chain connects TRBV6-5 to TRBJ1-1, with 11 positions matching TRBD1. The CDR3 runs to 13 residues. Germline lookup yields CDR1 MNHEY and CDR2 SVGAGI. With 9 bases clipped from V and 5 bases from J, the junction kept 5 bases outside the gene matches. CDR3 sequence: CASEDRGLTEAFF. DNA for the CDR3: TGTGCCAGTGAGGACAGGGGGCTAACTGAAGCTTTCTTT.

The gene calls are TRBV20-1 and TRBJ1-2, with D uncertain. The CDR3 covers 11 residues. Per the germline V gene, CDR1 is DFQATT and CDR2 is SNEGSKA (reference sequence). Trimming took 5 bases from V and 4 from J, leaving 8 bases between them. The CDR3 here is CSAADGYGYTF. Here the CDR3 DNA reads TGCAGTGCTGCAGATGGCTATGGCTACACCTTC.

The gene calls are TRBV3-1 (or the pseudogene TRBV3-2) and TRBJ2-3; D not certain. V was trimmed by 1 base and J by 0 bases, leaving 11 bases between them. The germline V gene has CDR1 LGHDT and CDR2 YNNKEL (reference sequence). The CDR3 loop spans 16 amino acids. The CDR3 region is CASSQGGGTSTDTQYF. In DNA form, the CDR3 reads TGTGCCAGCAGCCAAGGTGGCGGCACTAGCACAGATACGCAGTATTTT.

The CDR3 spells CASSLEGPSSYNEQFF. Here the CDR3 DNA reads TGCGCCAGCAGCTTGGAGGGACCGAGCTCCTACAATGAGCAGTTCTTC. V usage is TRBV5-1 and J usage is TRBJ2-1; D could derive from TRBD1 or TRBD2 (5 bases each). Germline CDR1 reads SGHRS; CDR2 reads YFSETQ. Trimming removed 0 bases at V and 0 bases at J, with 10 bases between. The CDR3 has 16 amino acids.

This clone has a single count. This chain connects TRBV11-2 to TRBJ2-7; D unresolved. Trimming removed 2 bases at V and 7 bases at J, with 12 bases between. The CDR3 is 13 residues long. Germline V lookup: CDR1 SGHAT, CDR2 FQNNGV. The CDR3 DNA reads as TGTGCCAGCAGCTTAATCGGGCCCGGGGAGCAGTACTTC. The encoded protein is CASSLIGPGEQYF. The full variable domain, with the rest looked up from reference TRBV11-2 and TRBJ2-7, is EAGVAQSPRYKIIEKRQSVAFWCNPISGHATLYWYQQILGQGPKLLIQFQNNGVVDDSQLPKDRFSAERLKGVDSTLKIQPAKLEDSAVYLCASSLIGPGEQYFGPGTRLTVT.

This clone showed up just a few times. The chain links TRBV2 to TRBJ2-7; D may be TRBD2 (5 bases). Germline CDR1 SNHLY, CDR2 FYNNEI. The CDR3 covers 15 residues. Between the trimmed V and J ends, which lost 3 bases and 3 bases, there was a span of 15 bases. The DNA of the CDR3 is TGTGCCAGCAGTGAGGGTTCAGCGGTGAACTACGAGCAGTACTTC. Translated, it gives CASSEGSAVNYEQYF.

The chain couples TRBV5-1 to TRBJ1-4, with 8 bases that match TRBD1. The CDR3 sequence is 15 residues long. Per the germline V gene, CDR1 is SGHRS and CDR2 is YFSETQ. Trimming took 3 bases from V and 3 from J; bases not matched to a gene: 4. CDR3 loop: CASSWQGAPNEKLFF. The CDR3 DNA reads as TGCGCCAGCAGCTGGCAGGGGGCACCTAATGAAAAACTGTTTTTT.

The chain carries TRBV30 and TRBJ1-1; the D is unclear. V was trimmed by 1 base and J by 4 bases, leaving 10 bases between them. This CDR3 has 13 amino acids. Germline assignment: CDR1 GTSNPN and CDR2 SVGIG (reference sequence). Here the CDR3 reads CAWSEVSATEAFF. The CDR3 nucleotides are TGTGCCTGGAGTGAGGTCTCAGCCACTGAAGCTTTCTTT. The full variable domain, its missing parts supplied by reference TRBV30 and TRBJ1-1, is SQTIHQWPATLVQPVGSPLSLECTVEGTSNPNLYWYRQAAGRGLQLLFYSVGIGQISSEVPQNLSASRPQDRQFILSSKKLLLSDSGFYLCAWSEVSATEAFFGQGTRLTVV.

V and J are TRBV11-2 and TRBJ2-3, with no clear D. CDR1 SGHAT and CDR2 FQNNGV come from the germline V gene. V dropped 4 bases and J dropped 4 bases, with 12 bases sitting between them. The CDR3 runs to 14 residues. CDR3 nucleotide sequence: TGTGCCAGCAGCTCCCCTCAGGATCCAGATACGCAGTATTTT. Amino acids: CASSSPQDPDTQYF.

In DNA, the CDR3 is TGCGCCAGCAGCCAACAAGCGGGGGGGTTTGAAGATACGCAGTATTTT. Encoded protein: CASSQQAGGFEDTQYF. This chain links TRBV4-1 with TRBJ2-3; TRBD2 matches 10 bases. CDR3 size: 16 residues. V dropped 2 bases and J dropped 5; count of bases not matched to a gene: 7. Germline CDR1 and CDR2: MGHRA and YSYEKL.

The chain couples TRBV9 to TRBJ1-2; TRBD1 matches at 9 bases. There are 14 residues in the CDR3. J lost 4 bases, V lost 3 bases, and 4 bases had no gene match. CDR1 and CDR2 from the germline V gene are SGDLS and YYNGEE. The CDR3 nucleotides read TGTGCCAGCAGCGCACAGGGGGCAGGCTATGGCTACACCTTC. Its protein is CASSAQGAGYGYTF.

This sequence joins TRBV28 and TRBJ1-1; no firm D call. Trimming cost V 2 bases and J 1 base, with 2 bases left between them. The CDR3 loop spans 12 amino acids. In germline, CDR1 is MDHEN, CDR2 SYDVKM. The CDR3 region has the DNA TGTGCCAGCAGTTTACAGAACACTGAAGCTTTCTTT. This gives the protein CASSLQNTEAFF.

The chain has TRBV19 and TRBJ2-3; D possibly corresponds to TRBD2 (5 bases). Germline V lookup: CDR1 LNHDA, CDR2 SQIVND (reference sequence). This CDR3 has 13 amino acids. The V gene lost 5 bases and the J gene lost 4 bases, with 10 bases spanning the gap. This chain's CDR3 is CASSAQLADTQYF. CDR3 coding DNA: TGTGCCAGTAGTGCCCAACTAGCAGATACGCAGTATTTT.

The chain employs TRBV6-5 and TRBJ2-7; 9 bases are shared with TRBD1. The V gene end was trimmed by 5 bases and the J gene end by 6 bases; junction bases not matched to a gene: 8. Germline-derived CDR1 and CDR2 are MNHEY and SVGAGI. The CDR3 length is 14 residues. CDR3 amino acids: CASSLGQGLSEQYF. The DNA of the CDR3 is TGTGCCAGCAGTCTCGGACAGGGGTTAAGCGAGCAGTACTTC.

The chain combines TRBV7-3 with TRBJ2-2, with TRBD2 matching 12 bases. Trimming removed 5 bases from V and 4 bases from J; junction bases left unmatched: 11. The germline gives CDR1 SGHTA, CDR2 FQGTGA. The CDR3 sequence is 18 residues long. This CDR3 reads CASSPLAGGPRGTGELFF. CDR3 DNA: TGTGCCAGCAGCCCTCTAGCGGGGGGGCCCAGGGGCACCGGGGAGCTGTTTTTT. Full variable domain (missing parts from reference TRBV7-3 and TRBJ2-2): GAGVSQTPSNKVTEKGKYVELRCDPISGHTALYWYRQSLGQGPEFLIYFQGTGAADDSGLPNDRFFAVRPEGSVSTLKIQRTERGDSAVYLCASSPLAGGPRGTGELFFGEGSRLTVL.

In this sample, this clone turned up a few times. The chain combines TRBV7-6 with TRBJ1-2, with 7 bases that match TRBD1. Germline values: CDR1 SGHVS, CDR2 FNYEAQ. Trimming at V came to 5 bases and at J to 7 bases, leaving 13 bases not matched to a gene. This CDR3 region has 15 residues. CDR3 protein: CASSPAPGGSTGYTF. For the CDR3, the DNA is TGTGCCAGCAGCCCGGCACCAGGGGGAAGCACTGGCTACACCTTC.

The gene calls are TRBV5-6 and TRBJ1-1; a possible D gene is TRBD1 (5 bases). Germline V gene sequence: CDR1 SGHDT, CDR2 YYEEEE. V was shortened by 0 bases and J by 2 bases, with 8 bases between the two germline ends. CDR3 length equals 14 residues. The chain's CDR3 is CASSLGQQNTEAFF. CDR3 sequence (DNA): TGTGCCAGCAGCTTGGGACAGCAAAACACTGAAGCTTTCTTT.

The genes are TRBV5-4 and TRBJ1-2, with TRBD1 identical over 11 bases. V trimming: 0 bases; J trimming: 7 bases; junction bases outside the gene matches: 2. This CDR3 comprises 14 residues. Germline V lookup: CDR1 SGHNT, CDR2 YYREEE (reference sequence). In DNA, the CDR3 is TGTGCCAGCAGCTTGGCAGGGACAGGGGGTGGCTACACCTTC. Translating it yields CASSLAGTGGGYTF.

The chain combines TRBV29-1 with TRBJ2-1; 11 nucleotides match TRBD2. The V gene end was trimmed by 4 bases and the J gene end by 10 bases; junction bases not matched to a gene: 3. Germline V CDR1 and CDR2: SQVTM, ANQGSEA. The CDR3 loop spans 12 amino acids. DNA of the CDR3: TGCAGCGTTGCTAGCGGGGGGACCGAGCAGTTCTTC. Amino acid sequence: CSVASGGTEQFF.